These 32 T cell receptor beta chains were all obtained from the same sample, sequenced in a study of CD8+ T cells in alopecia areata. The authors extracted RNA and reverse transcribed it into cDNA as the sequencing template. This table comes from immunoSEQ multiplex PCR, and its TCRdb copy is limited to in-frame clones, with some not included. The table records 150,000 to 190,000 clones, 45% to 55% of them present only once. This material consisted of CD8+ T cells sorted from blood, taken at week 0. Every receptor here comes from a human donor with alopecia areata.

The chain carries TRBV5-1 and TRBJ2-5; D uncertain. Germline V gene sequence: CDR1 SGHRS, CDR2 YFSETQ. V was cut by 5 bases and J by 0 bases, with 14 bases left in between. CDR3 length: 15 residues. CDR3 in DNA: TGCGCCAGCAGGGACGGCGTCGTTTACCAAGAGACCCAGTACTTC. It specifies CASRDGVVYQETQYF.

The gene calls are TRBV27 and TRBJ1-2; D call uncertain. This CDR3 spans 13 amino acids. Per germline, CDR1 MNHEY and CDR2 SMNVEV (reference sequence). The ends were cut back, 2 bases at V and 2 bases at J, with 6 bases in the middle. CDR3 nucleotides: TGTGCCAGCAGTTTAACAGCCAACTATGGCTACACCTTC. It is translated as CASSLTANYGYTF.

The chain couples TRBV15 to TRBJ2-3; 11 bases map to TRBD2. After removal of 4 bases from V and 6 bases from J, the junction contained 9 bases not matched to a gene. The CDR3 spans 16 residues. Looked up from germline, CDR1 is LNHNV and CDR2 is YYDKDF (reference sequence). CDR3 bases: TGTGCCACCAGCACATATAGCGGGGGGGCCGTGGATACGCAGTATTTT. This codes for CATSTYSGGAVDTQYF.

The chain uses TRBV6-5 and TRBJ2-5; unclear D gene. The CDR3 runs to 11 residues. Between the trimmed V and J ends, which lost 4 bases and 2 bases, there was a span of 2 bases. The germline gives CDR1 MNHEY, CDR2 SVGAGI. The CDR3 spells CASSFQETQYF. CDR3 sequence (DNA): TGTGCCAGCAGTTTTCAAGAGACCCAGTACTTC.

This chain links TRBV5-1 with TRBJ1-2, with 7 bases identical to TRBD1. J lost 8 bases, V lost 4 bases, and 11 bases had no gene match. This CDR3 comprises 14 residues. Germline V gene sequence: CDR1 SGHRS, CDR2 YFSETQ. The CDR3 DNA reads TGCGCCAGCAGCCCGACAACAGGGGAAGAAGGCTACACCTTC. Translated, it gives CASSPTTGEEGYTF.

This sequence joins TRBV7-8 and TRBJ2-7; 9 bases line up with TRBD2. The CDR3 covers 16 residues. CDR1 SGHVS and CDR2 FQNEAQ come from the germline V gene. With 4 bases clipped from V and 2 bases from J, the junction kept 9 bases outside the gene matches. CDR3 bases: TGTGCCAGCAGCTCCAGGATAGCGGGGGCAACCTACGAGCAGTACTTC. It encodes CASSSRIAGATYEQYF. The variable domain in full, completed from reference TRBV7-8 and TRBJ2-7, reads GAGVSQSPRYKVAKRGQDVALRCDPISGHVSLFWYQQALGQGPEFLTYFQNEAQLDKSGLPSDRFFAERPEGSVSTLKIQRTQQEDSAVYLCASSSRIAGATYEQYFGPGTRLTVT.

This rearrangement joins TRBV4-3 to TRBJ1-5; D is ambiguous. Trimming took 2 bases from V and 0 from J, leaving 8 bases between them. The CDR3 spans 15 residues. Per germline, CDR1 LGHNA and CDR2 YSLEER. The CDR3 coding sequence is TGCGCCAGCAGCCAATCGTGGGGTAGCAATCAGCCCCAGCATTTT. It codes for CASSQSWGSNQPQHF.

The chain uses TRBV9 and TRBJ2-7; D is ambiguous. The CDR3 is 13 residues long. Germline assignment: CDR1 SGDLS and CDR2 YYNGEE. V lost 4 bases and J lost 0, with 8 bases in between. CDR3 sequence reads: CASSSRSSYEQYF. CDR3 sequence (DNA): TGTGCCAGCAGCTCTCGAAGCTCCTACGAGCAGTACTTC. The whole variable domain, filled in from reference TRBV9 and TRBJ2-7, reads DSGVTQTPKHLITATGQRVTLRCSPRSGDLSVYWYQQSLDQGLQFLIQYYNGEERAKGNILERFSAQQFPDLHSELNLSSLELGDSALYFCASSSRSSYEQYFGPGTRLTVT.

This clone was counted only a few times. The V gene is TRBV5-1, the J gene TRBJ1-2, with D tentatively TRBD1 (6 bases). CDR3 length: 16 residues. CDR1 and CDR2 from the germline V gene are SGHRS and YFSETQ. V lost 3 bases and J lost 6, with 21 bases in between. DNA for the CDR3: TGCGCCAGCAGCTCCAGCGGGGGGCGCACGGAGGATGGCTACACCTTC. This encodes CASSSSGGRTEDGYTF. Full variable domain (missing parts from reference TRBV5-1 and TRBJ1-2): KAGVTQTPRYLIKTRGQQVTLSCSPISGHRSVSWYQQTPGQGLQFLFEYFSETQRNKGNFPGRFSGRQFSNSRSEMNVSTLELGDSALYLCASSSSGGRTEDGYTFGSGTRLTVV.

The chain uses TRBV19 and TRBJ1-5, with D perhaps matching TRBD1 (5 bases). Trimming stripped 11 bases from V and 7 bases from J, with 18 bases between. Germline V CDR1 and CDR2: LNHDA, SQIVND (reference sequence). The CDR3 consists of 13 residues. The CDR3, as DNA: TGTGCCTCGAAAACCCGGGGGGACCAGCCCCAGCATTTT. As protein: CASKTRGDQPQHF.

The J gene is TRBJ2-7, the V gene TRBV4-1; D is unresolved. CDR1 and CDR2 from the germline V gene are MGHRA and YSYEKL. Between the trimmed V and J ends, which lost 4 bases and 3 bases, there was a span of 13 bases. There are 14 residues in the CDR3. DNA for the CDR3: TGCGCCAGCAGCCCCCAATATGGTAACTACGAGCAGTACTTC. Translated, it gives CASSPQYGNYEQYF.

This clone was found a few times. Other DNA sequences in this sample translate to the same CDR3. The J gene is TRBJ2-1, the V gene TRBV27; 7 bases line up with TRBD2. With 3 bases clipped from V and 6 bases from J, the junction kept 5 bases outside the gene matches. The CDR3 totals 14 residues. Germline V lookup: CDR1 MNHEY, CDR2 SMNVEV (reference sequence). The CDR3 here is CASSLRTSGNEQFF. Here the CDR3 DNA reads TGTGCCAGCAGTTTGAGGACTAGTGGCAATGAGCAGTTCTTC.

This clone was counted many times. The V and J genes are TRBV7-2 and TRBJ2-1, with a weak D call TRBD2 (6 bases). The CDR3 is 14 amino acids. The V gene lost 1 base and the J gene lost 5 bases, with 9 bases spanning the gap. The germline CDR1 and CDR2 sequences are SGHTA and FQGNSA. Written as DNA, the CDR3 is TGTGCCAGCAGCTTAGGCGGGGCGCACAATGAGCAGTTCTTC. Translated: CASSLGGAHNEQFF.

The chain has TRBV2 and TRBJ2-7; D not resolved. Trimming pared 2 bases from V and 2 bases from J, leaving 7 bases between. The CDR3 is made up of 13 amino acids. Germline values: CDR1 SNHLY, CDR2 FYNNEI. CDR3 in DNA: TGTGCCAGCAGTGAAACCGCCGCCTACGAGCAGTACTTC. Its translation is CASSETAAYEQYF.

CDR3 sequence (DNA): TGCAGCGTTGACTTAAGTGGTGAAGCTTTCTTT. Translation: CSVDLSGEAFF. This chain links TRBV29-1 with TRBJ1-1; no definite D call. The V gene's germline CDR1 is SQVTM and CDR2 ANQGSEA. This CDR3 has 11 amino acids. Trimming shortened V by 3 bases and J by 7 bases, and 9 bases separated the two germline ends.

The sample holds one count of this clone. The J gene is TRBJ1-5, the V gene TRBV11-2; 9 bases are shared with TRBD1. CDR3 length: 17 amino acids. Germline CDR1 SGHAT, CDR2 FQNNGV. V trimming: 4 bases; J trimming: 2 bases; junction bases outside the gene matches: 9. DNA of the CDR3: TGTGCCAGCAGCTACGGACAGGGGATGGGCGGCAATCAGCCCCAGCATTTT. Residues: CASSYGQGMGGNQPQHF.

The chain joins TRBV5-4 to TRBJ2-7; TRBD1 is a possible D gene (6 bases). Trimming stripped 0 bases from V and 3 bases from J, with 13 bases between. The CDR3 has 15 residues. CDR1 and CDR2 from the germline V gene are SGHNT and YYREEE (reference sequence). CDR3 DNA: TGTGCCAGCAGCTTGGAAGGGAAGGGGGACTACGAGCAGTACTTC. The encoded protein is CASSLEGKGDYEQYF.

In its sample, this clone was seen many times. This CDR3 reads CASSQDWGNTNEQFF. CDR3 nucleotides: TGCGCCAGCAGCCAAGATTGGGGGAATACAAATGAGCAGTTCTTC. The rearrangement joins TRBV4-3 to TRBJ2-1; possibly TRBD1 or TRBD2 for D (5 bases each). Trimming left V 0 bases short and J 7 bases short, with 13 bases between. Looked up from germline, CDR1 is LGHNA and CDR2 is YSLEER. CDR3 length: 15 amino acids.

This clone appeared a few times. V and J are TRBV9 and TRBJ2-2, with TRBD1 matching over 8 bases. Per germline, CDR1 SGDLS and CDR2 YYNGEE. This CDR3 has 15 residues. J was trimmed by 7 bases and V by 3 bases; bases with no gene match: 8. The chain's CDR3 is CASSGFQGANGELFF. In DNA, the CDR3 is TGTGCCAGCAGCGGTTTTCAGGGGGCGAACGGGGAGCTGTTTTTT.

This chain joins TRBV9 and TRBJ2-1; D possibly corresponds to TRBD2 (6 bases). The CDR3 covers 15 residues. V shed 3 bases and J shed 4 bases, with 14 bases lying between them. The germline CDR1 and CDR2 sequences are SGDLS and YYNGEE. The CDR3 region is CASSGDGGPYNEQFF. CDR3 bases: TGTGCCAGCAGCGGCGACGGGGGACCTTACAATGAGCAGTTCTTC.

CDR3 in amino acids: CASSLKAYNQPQHF. As DNA, the CDR3 is TGTGCCAGCAGTTTAAAGGCCTACAATCAGCCCCAGCATTTT. The chain links TRBV27 to TRBJ1-5; no reliable D call. Germline V CDR1 and CDR2: MNHEY, SMNVEV (reference sequence). CDR3 length equals 14 residues. V was clipped by 2 bases and J by 3 bases, with 8 bases between them.

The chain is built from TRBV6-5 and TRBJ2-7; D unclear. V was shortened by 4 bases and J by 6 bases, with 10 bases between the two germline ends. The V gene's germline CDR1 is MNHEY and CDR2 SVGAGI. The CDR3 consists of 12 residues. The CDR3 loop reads CASSLPSGEQYF. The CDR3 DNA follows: TGTGCCAGCAGTTTACCCTCGGGCGAGCAGTACTTC.

CDR3 protein: CASKPTSSYNEQFF. CDR3 coding DNA: TGTGCCAGCAAACCCACTAGCTCCTACAATGAGCAGTTCTTC. The chain uses TRBV27 and TRBJ2-1; possibly TRBD2 for D (5 bases). The CDR3 runs 14 residues. Germline V CDR1 and CDR2: MNHEY, SMNVEV (reference sequence). Trimming left V 7 bases short and J 0 bases short, with 10 bases between.

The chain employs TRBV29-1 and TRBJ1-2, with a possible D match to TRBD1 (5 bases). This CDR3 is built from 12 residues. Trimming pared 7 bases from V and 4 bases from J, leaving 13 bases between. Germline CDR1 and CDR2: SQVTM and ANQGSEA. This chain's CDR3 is CSAPGEGYGYTF. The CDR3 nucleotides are TGCAGCGCCCCGGGGGAGGGCTATGGCTACACCTTC.

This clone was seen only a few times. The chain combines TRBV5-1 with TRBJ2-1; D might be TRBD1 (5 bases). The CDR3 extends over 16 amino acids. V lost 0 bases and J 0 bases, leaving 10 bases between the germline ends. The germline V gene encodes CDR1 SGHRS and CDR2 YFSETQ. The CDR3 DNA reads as TGCGCCAGCAGCTTGGGCAGACAGAGCTCCTACAATGAGCAGTTCTTC. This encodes CASSLGRQSSYNEQFF.

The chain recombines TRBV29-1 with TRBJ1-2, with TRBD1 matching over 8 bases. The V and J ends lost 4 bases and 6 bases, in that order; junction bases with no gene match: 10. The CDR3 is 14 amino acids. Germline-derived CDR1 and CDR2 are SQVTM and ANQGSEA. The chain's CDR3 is CSVVSRGRKDGYTF. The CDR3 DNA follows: TGCAGCGTTGTTTCCAGGGGGCGAAAGGATGGCTACACCTTC.

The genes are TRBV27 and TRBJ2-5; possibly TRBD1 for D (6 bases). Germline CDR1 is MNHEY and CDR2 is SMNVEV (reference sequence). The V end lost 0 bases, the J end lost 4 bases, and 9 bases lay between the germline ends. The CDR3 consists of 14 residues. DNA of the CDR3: TGTGCCAGCAGTTTATCGGGCAGGGGAGAGACCCAGTACTTC. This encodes CASSLSGRGETQYF.

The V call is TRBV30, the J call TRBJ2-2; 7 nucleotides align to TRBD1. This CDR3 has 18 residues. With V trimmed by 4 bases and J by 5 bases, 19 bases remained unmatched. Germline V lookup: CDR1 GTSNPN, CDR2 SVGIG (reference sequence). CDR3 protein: CAWTGPGTEGGVTGELFF. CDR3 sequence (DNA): TGTGCCTGGACCGGCCCCGGGACAGAGGGTGGGGTGACCGGGGAGCTGTTTTTT. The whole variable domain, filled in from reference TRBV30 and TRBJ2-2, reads SQTIHQWPATLVQPVGSPLSLECTVEGTSNPNLYWYRQAAGRGLQLLFYSVGIGQISSEVPQNLSASRPQDRQFILSSKKLLLSDSGFYLCAWTGPGTEGGVTGELFFGEGSRLTVL.

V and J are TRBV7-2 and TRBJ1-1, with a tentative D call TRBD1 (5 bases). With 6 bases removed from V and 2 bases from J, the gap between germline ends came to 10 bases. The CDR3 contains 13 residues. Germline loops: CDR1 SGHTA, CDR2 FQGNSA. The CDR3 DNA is TGTGCCAGCAGGCGGGACCCCAACACTGAAGCTTTCTTT. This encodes CASRRDPNTEAFF.

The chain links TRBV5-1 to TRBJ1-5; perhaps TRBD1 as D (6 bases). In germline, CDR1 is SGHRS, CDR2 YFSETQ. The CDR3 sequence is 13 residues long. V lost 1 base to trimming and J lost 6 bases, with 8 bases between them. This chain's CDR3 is CASSLSGAQPQHF. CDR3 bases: TGCGCCAGCAGCTTGTCAGGGGCTCAGCCCCAGCATTTT.

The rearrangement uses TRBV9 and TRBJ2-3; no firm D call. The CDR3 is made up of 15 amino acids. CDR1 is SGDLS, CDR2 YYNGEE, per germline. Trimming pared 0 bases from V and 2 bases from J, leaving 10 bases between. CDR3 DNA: TGTGCCAGCAGCGTAGATGGCTTAGTCACAGATACGCAGTATTTT. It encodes CASSVDGLVTDTQYF. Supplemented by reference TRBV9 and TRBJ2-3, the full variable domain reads DSGVTQTPKHLITATGQRVTLRCSPRSGDLSVYWYQQSLDQGLQFLIQYYNGEERAKGNILERFSAQQFPDLHSELNLSSLELGDSALYFCASSVDGLVTDTQYFGPGTRLTVL.

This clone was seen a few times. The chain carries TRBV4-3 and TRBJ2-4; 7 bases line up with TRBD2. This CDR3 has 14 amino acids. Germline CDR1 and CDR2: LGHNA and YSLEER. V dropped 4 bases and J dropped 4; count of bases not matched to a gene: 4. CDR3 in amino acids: CASSLAGVKNIQYF. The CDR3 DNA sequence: TGCGCCAGCAGCCTGGCGGGGGTAAAAAACATTCAGTACTTC.